These 8 T cell receptor beta chains were sequenced from one sample in a study of blood T cell repertoires in COVID-19. The data were produced by immunoSEQ multiplex PCR, yet TCRdb's version contains in-frame clones alone and is incomplete. Among about 320,000 clones, roughly 85% were seen once, and the ten largest hold roughly 7%. Sequencing was done on a sample of peripheral blood. The receptors come from a human donor in a cohort sampled during active COVID-19.

The chain carries TRBV10-3 and TRBJ1-4; TRBD1 aligns across 10 bases. V was clipped by 2 bases and J by 7 bases; unmatched bases: 7. The CDR3 sequence is 16 residues long. Germline loops: CDR1 ENHRY, CDR2 SYGVKD. CDR3 in amino acids: CAISERSGQGFEKLFF. The CDR3, as DNA: TGTGCCATCAGTGAGCGATCGGGACAGGGGTTTGAAAAACTGTTTTTT.

The chain carries TRBV19 and TRBJ1-2; 8 bases match TRBD1. Looked up from germline, CDR1 is LNHDA and CDR2 is SQIVND (reference sequence). J gave up 4 bases and V 8 bases, and 15 bases lay outside the gene matches. The CDR3 sequence is 16 residues long. DNA of the CDR3: TGTGCCAGTGGCCAAAAAGGACAGGGCCCTATCTATGGCTACACCTTC. Protein sequence: CASGQKGQGPIYGYTF.

This chain links TRBV25-1 with TRBJ2-7, with a weak D call TRBD1 (6 bases). V was pared by 9 bases and J by 5 bases, with 11 bases between. Per germline, CDR1 MGHDK and CDR2 SYGVNS. The CDR3 contains 11 residues. The CDR3 here is CASGGHHEQYF. Here the CDR3 DNA reads TGTGCCAGTGGGGGACATCACGAGCAGTACTTC.

This chain connects TRBV6-4 to TRBJ1-2; D unresolved. Between the trimmed V and J ends, which lost 2 bases and 6 bases, there was a span of 7 bases. This CDR3 is built from 12 residues. The germline V gene has CDR1 MRHNA and CDR2 SNTAGT. As DNA, the CDR3 is TGTGCCAGCAGTGACGAGGTCGATGGCTACACCTTC. Its protein is CASSDEVDGYTF.

The genes are TRBV7-3 and TRBJ2-1, with a tentative D call TRBD2 (5 bases). This CDR3 region has 15 residues. V gave up 4 bases and J gave up 4 bases, with 14 bases separating them. Germline V gene lookup returns CDR1 SGHTA and CDR2 FQGTGA. This CDR3 reads CASSSELAGYNEQFF. CDR3 in DNA: TGTGCCAGCAGCTCGGAGCTAGCTGGTTACAATGAGCAGTTCTTC.

The V call is TRBV15, the J call TRBJ2-7; 8 nucleotides agree with TRBD1. Germline CDR1 and CDR2: LNHNV and YYDKDF (reference sequence). This CDR3 contains 15 residues. V was pared by 3 bases and J by 3 bases, with 7 bases of the junction left unmatched. CDR3 in DNA: TGTGCCACCAGCAGCTTTCCGGGACAGGACTACGAGCAGTACTTC. Its translation: CATSSFPGQDYEQYF.

This CDR3 is CATSPERGGQNTEAFF. The CDR3 region has the DNA TGTGCCACCAGCCCCGAAAGGGGGGGCCAGAACACTGAAGCTTTCTTT. The rearrangement uses TRBV15 and TRBJ1-1; possibly TRBD1 for D (6 bases). The CDR3 is made up of 16 amino acids. Trimming shortened V by 5 bases and J by 1 base, and 17 bases separated the two germline ends. CDR1 is LNHNV, CDR2 YYDKDF, per germline (reference sequence).

The V and J genes are TRBV7-2 and TRBJ1-1; D is possibly TRBD1 (5 bases). Trimming shortened V by 4 bases and J by 7 bases, and 13 bases separated the two germline ends. Per germline, CDR1 SGHTA and CDR2 FQGNSA. CDR3 length equals 13 residues. The CDR3 region has the DNA TGTGCCAGCAGCTCGTGGGGCCTTTATGAAGCTTTCTTT. Amino acids: CASSSWGLYEAFF. Drawing the rest from reference TRBV7-2 and TRBJ1-1, the complete variable domain is GAGVSQSPSNKVTEKGKDVELRCDPISGHTALYWYRQSLGQGLEFLIYFQGNSAPDKSGLPSDRFSAERTGGSVSTLTIQRTQQEDSAVYLCASSSWGLYEAFFGQGTRLTVV.